This TCR beta chain stems from a study of PD-1 blockade in classical Hodgkin lymphoma. Study details: Patients had nivolumab dosed at 3 mg/kg, delivered intravenously every 2 weeks. Study observations and caveats: Patients newly diagnosed and complete responders had comparable baseline diversity.

In germline, CDR1 is KGHSH, CDR2 LQKENI. CDR3 length: 14 residues. The V end was cut by 4 bases, the J end by 7 bases, with 14 bases between. With respect to this clone: Its antigen is still unknown.

After autologous stem cell transplantation all patients relapsed, and prior brentuximab vedotin exposure differed between cohorts. Assay: immunoSEQ multiplex PCR; the TCRdb copy retains only in-frame clones and omits some. The data show more than 25,000 clones, with around 70% seen just once and 4% held by the top ten. The material sequenced was peripheral blood mononuclear cells (PBMCs), taken before the second cycle of nivolumab. The source is a human donor with classical Hodgkin lymphoma. The chain employs TRBV18 and TRBJ2-1; D gene unclear. The CDR3 spells CASSRRTDGNEQFF. For the CDR3, the DNA is TGTGCCAGCTCACGAAGGACGGACGGGAATGAGCAGTTCTTC.